This TCR beta chain came from a study of a mutant IDH1 vaccine in newly diagnosed glioma. Study in general: Patients were pretreated with radiotherapy, temozolomide, or both, mostly both. Findings and limits, study-wide: With respect to changes in top peripheral T cell clonotypes, pseudoprogression seemed unrelated.

V lost 4 bases and J 9 bases, leaving 16 bases between the germline ends. This CDR3 comprises 14 residues. Germline V gives CDR1 SGHTA, CDR2 FQGNSA. TCRdb keeps only in-frame clones here, not all; method: immunoSEQ multiplex PCR. Of approximately 36,000 clones listed, roughly 78% are singletons. As for this clone: Its antigen is unknown.

Described time point: baseline, week 1 (first vaccination visit). Indicated treatment: pre-vaccination baseline after standard-of-care therapy. Donors harbored newly found WHO grade 3 or 4 IDH1-mutant, ATRX-lost astrocytomas. The sample in question was PBMCs, obtained from a glioma patient treated with radiotherapy, temozolomide or both. The receptor was isolated from a man aged 35-49 years with glioma. Some clones in this sample may be carry-over from other donors' samples. The chain is built from TRBV7-2 and TRBJ2-1, with D maybe TRBD2 (5 bases). This CDR3 reads CASSYSGVIGEQFF. The CDR3 coding sequence is TGTGCCAGCAGCTACTCCGGGGTGATCGGTGAGCAGTTCTTC.